Below are 32 T cell receptor beta chains sequenced from a single sample in a study of T cells after yellow fever vaccination. TCRdb itself ran the 5' RACE reads through MiXCR, one entry per CDR3 protein. The sample lists about 400,000 distinct CDR3 sequences, approximately 10% occurring once. The sample was PBMCs, taken on the day of the first yellow fever vaccination. The source is a young man who received the YFV17D yellow fever vaccine.

This clonotype has only a few counts. The chain is built from TRBV12-5 and TRBJ2-1, with 9 bases lining up with TRBD1. Losses at the gene ends were 3 bases for V and 7 bases for J; bases not matched to a gene: 10. The CDR3 loop spans 16 amino acids. The germline gives CDR1 LGHNT, CDR2 FRNRAP. CDR3 region: CASGFGIGTGRNEQFF. The CDR3, as DNA: TGTGCTAGTGGTTTCGGAATCGGGACAGGGAGGAATGAGCAGTTCTTC.

The chain carries TRBV6-2 or TRBV6-3 and TRBJ2-7; tentatively, D is TRBD1 (5 bases). V gave up 3 bases and J gave up 5 bases, with 8 bases separating them. In germline, CDR1 is MNHEY, CDR2 SVGEGT. This CDR3 has 12 amino acids. The CDR3 sequence: CASSYRGNEQYF. As DNA, the CDR3 is TGTGCCAGCAGTTATAGGGGTAACGAGCAGTACTTC.

The chain links TRBV6-5 to TRBJ1-5; D unresolved. Germline V lookup: CDR1 MNHEY, CDR2 SVGAGI. The length of the CDR3 is 15 residues. V lost 0 bases, J lost 2 bases, and 8 bases lay in between. This CDR3 reads CASSYSGMGNQPQHF. The CDR3 DNA is TGTGCCAGCAGTTACTCGGGAATGGGCAATCAGCCCCAGCATTTT.

This chain links TRBV20-1 with TRBJ1-4; D gene ambiguous. Deletions cut 3 bases from V and 3 bases from J, with 5 bases between. Germline CDR1 reads DFQATT; CDR2 reads SNEGSKA (reference sequence). The length of the CDR3 is 12 residues. CDR3 amino acids: CSASQPNEKLFF. Here the CDR3 DNA reads TGCAGTGCTAGCCAGCCTAATGAAAAACTGTTTTTT.

This chain links TRBV4-1 with TRBJ2-5; D not resolved. The ends were cut back, 0 bases at V and 5 bases at J, with 10 bases in the middle. CDR3 length: 14 residues. The germline CDR1 and CDR2 sequences are MGHRA and YSYEKL. The CDR3: CASSQDVIRETQYF. CDR3 nucleotides: TGCGCCAGCAGCCAAGATGTCATTCGCGAGACCCAGTACTTC.

This clonotype was found a few times. CDR3 residues: CATSRESYQPQHF. In nucleotides, the CDR3 is TGTGCCACCAGCAGAGAATCCTATCAGCCCCAGCATTTT. This chain links TRBV15 with TRBJ1-5; D not resolved. V dropped 0 bases and J dropped 5 bases, with 5 bases sitting between them. Germline V gene data show CDR1 as LNHNV and CDR2 as YYDKDF (reference sequence). The CDR3 length is 13 residues.

The V and J genes are TRBV6-1 and TRBJ1-5; D not certain. The CDR3 consists of 13 residues. The germline V gene encodes CDR1 MNHNS and CDR2 SASEGT. The V end was cut by 8 bases, the J end by 5 bases, with 13 bases between. The CDR3 protein is CASRIHPYQPQHF. The CDR3 coding sequence is TGTGCCAGCCGCATCCATCCGTATCAGCCCCAGCATTTT.

This clonotype occurred a few times. This rearrangement joins TRBV9 to TRBJ2-1; maybe TRBD1 (5 bases). Looked up from germline, CDR1 is SGDLS and CDR2 is YYNGEE. Trimming cost V 3 bases and J 6 bases, with 10 bases left between them. The CDR3 length is 13 residues. This CDR3 is CASSGGYSNEQFF. As DNA, the CDR3 is TGTGCCAGCAGCGGGGGCTATTCCAATGAGCAGTTCTTC.

Only a few counts were recorded for this clonotype. This CDR3 is missing its conserved last phenylalanine or tryptophan, likely due to a read error. The DNA is omitted, as the CDR3 cannot be located on it reliably, and the CDR3 follows TCRdb's listing. This sequence joins TRBV10-1 and TRBJ2-3. The CDR3 has 8 amino acids, counting both end residues. Germline V lookup: CDR1 WNHNN, CDR2 SYGVQD (reference sequence). CDR3: CASRPEPL.

This clonotype was seen ten or more times. This sequence joins TRBV5-6 and TRBJ2-2, with 7 bases that match TRBD1. The V gene's germline CDR1 is SGHDT and CDR2 YYEEEE. The CDR3 is 16 amino acids. With 2 bases clipped from V and 7 bases from J, the junction kept 11 bases outside the gene matches. The CDR3 loop is CASSFRRDSRGGELFF. The CDR3 DNA follows: TGTGCCAGCAGCTTTCGTAGGGACAGCCGAGGCGGGGAGCTGTTTTTT.

This clonotype has more than one count but fewer than ten. This chain links TRBV6-1 with TRBJ2-5, with TRBD1 matching over 8 bases. V shed 8 bases and J 4 bases; nucleotides not matched to a gene: 12. The CDR3 sequence is 15 residues long. Looked up from germline, CDR1 is MNHNS and CDR2 is SASEGT. In DNA form, the CDR3 reads TGTGCCAGCGCCCTTCCCGACAGGGGACCAGAGACCCAGTACTTC. It translates to CASALPDRGPETQYF.

This clonotype was detected only a few times. The rearrangement joins TRBV7-9 to TRBJ2-6; D not certain. The CDR3 has 17 amino acids. Germline CDR1 and CDR2: SEHNR and FQNEAQ (reference sequence). Trimming pared 1 base from V and 0 bases from J, leaving 10 bases between. CDR3 sequence reads: CASSLGHSFSGANVLTF. The CDR3 coding sequence is TGTGCCAGCAGCTTAGGGCACTCCTTCTCTGGGGCCAACGTCCTGACTTTC.

The J gene is TRBJ1-2, the V gene TRBV20-1; D not resolved. The V end lost 6 bases, the J end lost 5 bases, and 16 bases lay between the germline ends. The CDR3 consists of 13 residues. Germline assignment: CDR1 DFQATT and CDR2 SNEGSKA (reference sequence). CDR3 DNA sequence: TGCAGTGCCATGGGCCCCGAGGATTATGGCTACACCTTC. Translated: CSAMGPEDYGYTF.

This clonotype has just a few counts. The chain recombines TRBV12-3 or TRBV12-4 with TRBJ2-3; TRBD2 matches 7 bases. The CDR3 extends over 16 amino acids. Trimming removed 6 bases from V and 2 bases from J; junction bases left unmatched: 11. CDR3 sequence (DNA): TGTGCCAGCAGACTAGGGGCGGGGGAGTTCACAGATACGCAGTATTTT. Protein: CASRLGAGEFTDTQYF.

The J gene is TRBJ2-5, the V gene TRBV20-1; D unresolved. CDR1 and CDR2 from the germline V gene are DFQATT and SNEGSKA (reference sequence). This CDR3 region has 13 residues. Trimming removed 3 bases at V and 1 base at J, with 9 bases between. The CDR3 nucleotides read TGCAGTGCTAGGGCTAGAGGCCAAGAGACCCAGTACTTC. Protein product: CSARARGQETQYF.

This rearrangement joins TRBV4-2 to TRBJ1-3; D ambiguous. Germline CDR1 is LGHNA and CDR2 is YNFKEQ. There are 16 residues in the CDR3. The V and J ends lost 0 bases and 0 bases respectively, with 9 bases between them. DNA for the CDR3: TGTGCCAGCAGCCAAGAGTTTCAGCTCTCTGGAAACACCATATATTTT. This encodes CASSQEFQLSGNTIYF.

This clonotype appeared many times. V is TRBV24-1 and J is TRBJ2-3, with 11 bases lining up with TRBD2. V was pared by 4 bases and J by 4 bases, with 3 bases of the junction left unmatched. The CDR3 totals 15 residues. The germline V gene has CDR1 KGHDR and CDR2 SFDVKD. This CDR3 is CATSEAGLAADTQYF. CDR3 coding DNA: TGTGCCACCAGTGAGGCGGGACTAGCGGCAGATACGCAGTATTTT.

Comment on this clonotype: One junction end does not reproduce the germline sequence, and a read error may be involved. The chain has TRBV7-9 and TRBJ1-1; D gene uncertain. The V gene's germline CDR1 is SEHNR and CDR2 FQNEAQ (reference sequence). CDR3 size: 13 residues. CDR3 bases: TGTGCCAGCAGCCTCAGTGGGAACACTGAAGATTTCTTT. The encoded protein is CASSLSGNTEDFF.

This clonotype has just a few counts. The J gene is TRBJ1-2, the V gene TRBV12-3 or TRBV12-4; the D gene is possibly TRBD1 (6 bases). This CDR3 comprises 11 residues. V lost 5 bases, J lost 7 bases, and 8 bases lay in between. The CDR3 bases are TGTGCCAGCAGTGCACAGGGTGGCTACACCTTC. Amino acid sequence: CASSAQGGYTF.

This rearrangement joins TRBV4-1 to TRBJ1-3; D is unresolved. In germline, CDR1 is MGHRA, CDR2 YSYEKL. V lost 2 bases and J lost 8, with 10 bases in between. The CDR3 spans 13 residues. For the CDR3, the DNA is TGCGCCAGCAGCCAACCCTACATGGACACCATATATTTT. Residues: CASSQPYMDTIYF.

The sample holds many counts of this clonotype. The CDR3 bases are TGTGCCAGCAGCGATCCGGGACTAGCAATGAATACGCAGTATTTT. Translation gives CASSDPGLAMNTQYF. The chain joins TRBV7-2 to TRBJ2-3; 9 bases agree with TRBD2. V trimming: 5 bases; J trimming: 7 bases; junction bases outside the gene matches: 10. This CDR3 is 15 amino acids long. From germline, CDR1 is SGHTA and CDR2 FQGNSA.

The chain combines TRBV6-5 with TRBJ1-5; the D gene is possibly TRBD1 (5 bases). The CDR3 covers 15 residues. Per germline, CDR1 MNHEY and CDR2 SVGAGI. The V gene lost 0 bases and the J gene lost 1 base, with 7 bases spanning the gap. CDR3 DNA: TGTGCCAGCAGTTACTCCCGACAGAGCAATCAGCCCCAGCATTTT. It encodes CASSYSRQSNQPQHF.

CDR3 DNA sequence: TGCGCCAGCAGCCCCGGGACAGGGGGCGTCCGTGAACCCCTCCACTTT. Translating gives CASSPGTGGVREPLHF. This rearrangement joins TRBV5-1 to TRBJ1-6, with TRBD1 matching over 12 bases. Germline V gene sequence: CDR1 SGHRS, CDR2 YFSETQ. V lost 4 bases and J lost 12; bases outside the gene matches: 11. The length of the CDR3 is 16 residues.

The rearrangement uses TRBV12-3 or TRBV12-4 and TRBJ1-6, with TRBD1 matching 7 bases. The CDR3 contains 15 residues. V lost 5 bases and J lost 9; bases outside the gene matches: 10. The CDR3 sequence is CASSPQGGAISPLHF. In nucleotides, the CDR3 is TGTGCCAGCAGTCCCCAAGGGGGCGCAATTTCACCCCTCCACTTT.

This clonotype was found a few times. The chain links TRBV29-1 to TRBJ1-2; D is uncertain. Germline V CDR1 and CDR2: SQVTM, ANQGSEA. The CDR3 runs to 13 residues. V was clipped by 6 bases and J by 8 bases, with 19 bases between them. The CDR3 sequence: CSVAGNYQGGYTF. The CDR3 DNA reads TGCAGCGTCGCCGGGAACTACCAAGGGGGCTACACCTTC.

This chain joins TRBV6-5 and TRBJ2-6, with 9 positions matching TRBD1. This CDR3 has 18 amino acids. Per the germline V gene, CDR1 is MNHEY and CDR2 is SVGAGI. V lost 2 bases and J lost 1; bases outside the gene matches: 6. In nucleotides, the CDR3 is TGTGCCAGCAGTTACCGGGACAGGGCAAGGTCTGGGGCCAACGTCCTGACTTTC. This codes for CASSYRDRARSGANVLTF.

V and J are TRBV7-8 and TRBJ1-5; maybe TRBD1 (6 bases). V was cut by 6 bases and J by 2 bases, with 17 bases left in between. Germline V gene data show CDR1 as SGHVS and CDR2 as FQNEAQ. The CDR3 is 16 amino acids. CDR3 residues: CASSSDSLSGNQPQHF. The DNA of the CDR3 is TGTGCCAGCAGTTCGGACAGCCTAAGCGGCAATCAGCCCCAGCATTTT.

The chain has TRBV18 and TRBJ1-5, with D perhaps TRBD1 (6 bases). V was trimmed by 4 bases and J by 4 bases, leaving 8 bases between them. This CDR3 spans 13 amino acids. Germline V gives CDR1 KGHSH, CDR2 LQKENI. CDR3 DNA: TGTGCCAGCTCACGACAGGTTAATCAGCCCCAGCATTTT. Translated, it gives CASSRQVNQPQHF.

V usage is TRBV6-5 and J usage is TRBJ2-3; 9 bases are shared with TRBD1. Per the germline V gene, CDR1 is MNHEY and CDR2 is SVGAGI. The CDR3 covers 17 residues. The junction had 10 bases not matched to a gene; V was cut back by 2 bases and J by 4 bases. In DNA form, the CDR3 reads TGTGCCAGCAGTTACATACCGGGACAGGGTACCGCAGATACGCAGTATTTT. Its translation: CASSYIPGQGTADTQYF.

This clonotype was counted only a few times. J is TRBJ1-5 and V is TRBV21-1. TRBV21-1 is a pseudogene locus. The CDR3 is made up of 9 amino acids. The CDR3: CAPRWPQHF. CDR3 coding DNA: TGTGCCCCCCGTTGGCCCCAGCATTTT.

The chain couples TRBV30 to TRBJ1-2, with D perhaps matching TRBD1 (6 bases). The germline V gene has CDR1 GTSNPN and CDR2 SVGIG (reference sequence). Trimming left V 3 bases short and J 4 bases short, with 15 bases between. The CDR3 is 14 residues long. The chain's CDR3 is CAWSGLAGAYGYTF. The CDR3 coding sequence is TGTGCCTGGAGCGGGTTGGCAGGGGCCTATGGCTACACCTTC.

The chain is built from TRBV4-3 and TRBJ1-1, with D possibly TRBD1 on 5 matching bases. V was cut by 0 bases and J by 10 bases, with 15 bases left in between. The germline gives CDR1 LGHNA, CDR2 YSLEER. CDR3 length: 14 residues. DNA of the CDR3: TGCGCCAGCAGCCAAGATACGGTCAGGGTGGCAGCTTTCTTT. Translating it yields CASSQDTVRVAAFF.